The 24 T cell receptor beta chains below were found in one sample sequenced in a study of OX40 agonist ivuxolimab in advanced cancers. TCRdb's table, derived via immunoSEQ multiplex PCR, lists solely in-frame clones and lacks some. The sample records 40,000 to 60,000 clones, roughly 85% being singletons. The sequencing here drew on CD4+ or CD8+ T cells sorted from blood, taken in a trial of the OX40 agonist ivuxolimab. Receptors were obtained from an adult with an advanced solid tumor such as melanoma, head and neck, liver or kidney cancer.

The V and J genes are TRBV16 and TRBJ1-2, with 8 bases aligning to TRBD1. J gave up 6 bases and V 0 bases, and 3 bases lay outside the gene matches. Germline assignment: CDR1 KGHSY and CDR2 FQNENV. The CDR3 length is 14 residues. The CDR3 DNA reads TGTGCCAGCAGCCAATCCGGACAGGGCCATGGCTACACCTTC. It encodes CASSQSGQGHGYTF. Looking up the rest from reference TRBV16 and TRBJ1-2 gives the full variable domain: GEEVAQTPKHLVRGEGQKAKLYCAPIKGHSYVFWYQQVLKNEFKFLISFQNENVFDETGMPKERFSAKCLPNSPCSLEIQATKLEDSAVYFCASSQSGQGHGYTFGSGTRLTVV.

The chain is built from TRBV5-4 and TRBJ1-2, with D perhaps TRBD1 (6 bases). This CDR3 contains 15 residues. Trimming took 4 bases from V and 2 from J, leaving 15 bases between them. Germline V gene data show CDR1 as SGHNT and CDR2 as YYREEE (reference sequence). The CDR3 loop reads CASSPRGAVNYGYTF. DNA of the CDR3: TGTGCCAGCAGCCCCAGGGGAGCTGTCAACTATGGCTACACCTTC.

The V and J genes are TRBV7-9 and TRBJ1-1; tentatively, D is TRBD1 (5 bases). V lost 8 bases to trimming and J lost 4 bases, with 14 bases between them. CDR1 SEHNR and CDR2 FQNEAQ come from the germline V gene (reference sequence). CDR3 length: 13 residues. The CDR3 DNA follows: TGTGCCAGCTCCCGGGGGGGGAGCACTGAAGCTTTCTTT. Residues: CASSRGGSTEAFF. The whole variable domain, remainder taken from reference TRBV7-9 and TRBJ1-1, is DTGVSQNPRHKITKRGQNVTFRCDPISEHNRLYWYRQTLGQGPEFLTYFQNEAQLEKSRLLSDRFSAERPKGSFSTLEIQRTEQGDSAMYLCASSRGGSTEAFFGQGTRLTVV.

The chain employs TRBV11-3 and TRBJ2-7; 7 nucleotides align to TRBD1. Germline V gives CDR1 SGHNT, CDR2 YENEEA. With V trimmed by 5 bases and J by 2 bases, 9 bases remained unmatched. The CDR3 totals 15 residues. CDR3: CASSPRQGFAYEQYF. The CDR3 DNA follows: TGTGCCAGCAGCCCCCGACAGGGTTTCGCCTACGAGCAGTACTTC.

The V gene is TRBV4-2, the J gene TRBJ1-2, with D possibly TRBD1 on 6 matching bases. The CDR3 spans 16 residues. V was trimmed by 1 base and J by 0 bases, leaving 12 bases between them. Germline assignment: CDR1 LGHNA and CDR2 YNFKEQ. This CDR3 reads CASSQGDRIANYGYTF. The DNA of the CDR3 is TGTGCCAGCAGCCAAGGCGACAGGATTGCTAACTATGGCTACACCTTC.

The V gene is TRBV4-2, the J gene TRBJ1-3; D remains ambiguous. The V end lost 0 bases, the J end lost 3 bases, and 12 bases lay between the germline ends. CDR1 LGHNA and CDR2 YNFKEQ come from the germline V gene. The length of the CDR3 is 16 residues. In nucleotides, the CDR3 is TGTGCCAGCAGCCAAGATATAACCCGGGGTGGAAACACCATATATTTT. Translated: CASSQDITRGGNTIYF.

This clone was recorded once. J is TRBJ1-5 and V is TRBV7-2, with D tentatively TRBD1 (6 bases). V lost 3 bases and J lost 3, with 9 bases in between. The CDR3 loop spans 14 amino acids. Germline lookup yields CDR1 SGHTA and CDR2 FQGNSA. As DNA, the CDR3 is TGTGCCAGCAGCTTCCAGGGGCTCAATCAGCCCCAGCATTTT. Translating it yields CASSFQGLNQPQHF.

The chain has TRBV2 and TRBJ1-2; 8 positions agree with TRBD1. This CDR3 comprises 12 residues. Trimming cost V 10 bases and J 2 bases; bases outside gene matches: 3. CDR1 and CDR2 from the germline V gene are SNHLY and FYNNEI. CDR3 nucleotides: TGTGCCACAGGACAGGGCAACTATGGCTACACCTTC. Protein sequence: CATGQGNYGYTF.

The CDR3: CASSLERMTVDEQFF. For the CDR3, the DNA is TGCGCCAGCAGCTTGGAACGGATGACCGTGGATGAGCAGTTCTTC. The genes are TRBV5-1 and TRBJ2-1; no clear D gene. The V gene lost 0 bases and the J gene lost 8 bases, with 15 bases spanning the gap. The germline V gene encodes CDR1 SGHRS and CDR2 YFSETQ. This CDR3 has 15 residues. Based on the CDR3 plus reference TRBV5-1 and TRBJ2-1, the full variable domain is KAGVTQTPRYLIKTRGQQVTLSCSPISGHRSVSWYQQTPGQGLQFLFEYFSETQRNKGNFPGRFSGRQFSNSRSEMNVSTLELGDSALYLCASSLERMTVDEQFFGPGTRLTVL.

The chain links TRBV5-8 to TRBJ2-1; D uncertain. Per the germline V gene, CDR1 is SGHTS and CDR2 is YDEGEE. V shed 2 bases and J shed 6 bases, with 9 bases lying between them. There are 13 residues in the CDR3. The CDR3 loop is CASSLMPSNEQFF. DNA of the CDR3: TGTGCCAGCAGCTTAATGCCGAGCAATGAGCAGTTCTTC.

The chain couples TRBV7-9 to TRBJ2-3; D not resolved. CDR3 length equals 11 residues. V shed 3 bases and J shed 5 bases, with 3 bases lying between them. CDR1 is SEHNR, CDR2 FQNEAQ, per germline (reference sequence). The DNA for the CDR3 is TGTGCCAGCAGCTTTCAAGATACGCAGTATTTT. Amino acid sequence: CASSFQDTQYF.

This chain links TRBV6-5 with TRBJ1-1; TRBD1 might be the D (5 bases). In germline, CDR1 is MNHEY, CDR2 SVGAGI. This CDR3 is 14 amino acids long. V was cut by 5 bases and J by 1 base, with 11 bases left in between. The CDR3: CASSERGENTEAFF. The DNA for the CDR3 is TGTGCCAGCAGTGAAAGAGGGGAGAACACTGAAGCTTTCTTT.

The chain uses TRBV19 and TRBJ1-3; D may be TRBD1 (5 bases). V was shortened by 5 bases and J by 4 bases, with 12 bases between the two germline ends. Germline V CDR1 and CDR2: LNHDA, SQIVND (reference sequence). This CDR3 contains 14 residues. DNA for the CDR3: TGTGCCAGTAGTGCCGGGGGATCGGGAAACACCATATATTTT. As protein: CASSAGGSGNTIYF.

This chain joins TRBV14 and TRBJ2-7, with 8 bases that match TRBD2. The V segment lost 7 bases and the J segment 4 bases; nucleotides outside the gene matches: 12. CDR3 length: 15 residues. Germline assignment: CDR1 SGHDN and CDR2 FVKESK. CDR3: CASTPAGAATYEQYF. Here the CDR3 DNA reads TGTGCCAGCACCCCAGCGGGGGCTGCAACTTACGAGCAGTACTTC.

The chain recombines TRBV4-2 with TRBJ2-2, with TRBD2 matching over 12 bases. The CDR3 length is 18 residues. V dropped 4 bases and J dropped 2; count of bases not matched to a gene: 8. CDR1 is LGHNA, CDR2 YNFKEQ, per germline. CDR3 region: CASSRLPSGGDNTGELFF. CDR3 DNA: TGTGCCAGCAGCCGACTACCTAGCGGGGGGGATAACACCGGGGAGCTGTTTTTT.

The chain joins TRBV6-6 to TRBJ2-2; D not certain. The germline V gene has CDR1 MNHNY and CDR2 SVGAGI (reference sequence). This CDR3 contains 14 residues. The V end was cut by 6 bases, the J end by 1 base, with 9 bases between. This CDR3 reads CASRQKENTGELFF. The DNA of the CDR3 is TGTGCCAGCAGACAGAAGGAGAACACCGGGGAGCTGTTTTTT.

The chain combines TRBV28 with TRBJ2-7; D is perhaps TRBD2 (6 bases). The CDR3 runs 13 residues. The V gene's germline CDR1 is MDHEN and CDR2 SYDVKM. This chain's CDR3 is CASSRALGGSHLV. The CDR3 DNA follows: TGTGCCAGCAGTCGGGCCCTAGGAGGGTCCCACTTGGTC.

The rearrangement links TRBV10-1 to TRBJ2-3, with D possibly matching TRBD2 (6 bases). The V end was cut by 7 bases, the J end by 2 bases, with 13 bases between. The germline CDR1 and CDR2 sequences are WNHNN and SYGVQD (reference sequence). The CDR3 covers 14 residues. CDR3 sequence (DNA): TGCGCCAGCATCTGGCGGGACGACACAGATACGCAGTATTTT. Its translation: CASIWRDDTDTQYF.

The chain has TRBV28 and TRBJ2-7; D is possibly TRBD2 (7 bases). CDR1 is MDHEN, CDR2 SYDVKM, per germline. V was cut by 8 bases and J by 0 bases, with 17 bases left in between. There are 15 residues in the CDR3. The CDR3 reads CASGGGASISYEQYF. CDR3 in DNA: TGTGCCAGCGGAGGGGGGGCGTCTATCTCCTACGAGCAGTACTTC.

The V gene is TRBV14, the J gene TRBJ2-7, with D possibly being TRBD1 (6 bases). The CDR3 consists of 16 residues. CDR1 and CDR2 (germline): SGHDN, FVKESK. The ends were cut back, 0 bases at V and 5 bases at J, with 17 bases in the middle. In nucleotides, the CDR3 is TGTGCCAGCAGCCAAGACCTTATACAGGGTCGGCACGAGCAGTACTTC. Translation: CASSQDLIQGRHEQYF. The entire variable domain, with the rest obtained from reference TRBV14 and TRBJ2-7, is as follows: EAGVTQFPSHSVIEKGQTVTLRCDPISGHDNLYWYRRVMGKEIKFLLHFVKESKQDESGMPNNRFLAERTGGTYSTLKVQPAELEDSGVYFCASSQDLIQGRHEQYFGPGTRLTVT.

CDR3 sequence reads: CASSSGTSGTTDTQYF. CDR3 DNA sequence: TGTGCCAGCAGCTCCGGGACTAGCGGAACCACAGATACGCAGTATTTT. This rearrangement joins TRBV11-3 to TRBJ2-3, with 11 bases that match TRBD2. The V gene end was trimmed by 4 bases and the J gene end by 2 bases; junction bases not matched to a gene: 5. In germline, CDR1 is SGHNT, CDR2 YENEEA. This CDR3 has 16 amino acids.

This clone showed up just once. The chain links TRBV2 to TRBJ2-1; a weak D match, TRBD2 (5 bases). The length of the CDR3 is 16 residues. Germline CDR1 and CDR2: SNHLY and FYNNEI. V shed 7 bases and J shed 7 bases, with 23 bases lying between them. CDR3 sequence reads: CASKSGVRVGGNEQFF. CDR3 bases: TGTGCCAGCAAGAGTGGAGTGCGGGTGGGCGGGAATGAGCAGTTCTTC. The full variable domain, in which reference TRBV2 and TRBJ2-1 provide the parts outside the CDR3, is EPEVTQTPSHQVTQMGQEVILRCVPISNHLYFYWYRQILGQKVEFLVSFYNNEISEKSEIFDDQFSVERPDGSNFTLKIRSTKLEDSAMYFCASKSGVRVGGNEQFFGPGTRLTVL.

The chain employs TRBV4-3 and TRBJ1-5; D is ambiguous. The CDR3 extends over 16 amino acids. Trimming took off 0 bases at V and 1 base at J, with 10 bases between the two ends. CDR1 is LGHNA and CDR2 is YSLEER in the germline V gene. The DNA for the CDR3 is TGCGCCAGCAGCCAAGATAGAACTGGAAGCAATCAGCCCCAGCATTTT. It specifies CASSQDRTGSNQPQHF.

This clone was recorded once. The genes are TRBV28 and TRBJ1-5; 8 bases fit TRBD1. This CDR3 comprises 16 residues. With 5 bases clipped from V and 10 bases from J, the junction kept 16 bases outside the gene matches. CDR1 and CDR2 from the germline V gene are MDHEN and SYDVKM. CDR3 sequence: CASSGPGQVLRGPQHF. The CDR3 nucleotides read TGTGCCAGCAGTGGGCCGGGACAGGTCCTCCGAGGACCCCAGCATTTT.